The 28 T cell receptor beta chains below come from one sample, sequenced in a study of blood T cell repertoires in COVID-19. This table comes from immunoSEQ multiplex PCR, and its TCRdb copy is limited to in-frame clones, with some not included. In the table there are approximately 140,000 clones, about 85% of which are singletons. Material: peripheral blood. All receptors derive from a woman in her forties with active or convalescent COVID-19.

The chain has TRBV28 and TRBJ1-1, with D possibly matching TRBD1 (5 bases). Germline V CDR1 and CDR2: MDHEN, SYDVKM. The length of the CDR3 is 13 residues. V was clipped by 8 bases and J by 1 base, with 11 bases between them. CDR3 sequence: CASRGRANTEAFF. In DNA form, the CDR3 reads TGTGCCAGCCGCGGCAGGGCGAACACTGAAGCTTTCTTT. Full variable domain (remainder filled in from reference TRBV28 and TRBJ1-1): DVKVTQSSRYLVKRTGEKVFLECVQDMDHENMFWYRQDPGLGLRLIYFSYDVKMKEKGDIPEGYSVSREKKERFSLILESASTNQTSMYLCASRGRANTEAFFGQGTRLTVV.

This chain connects TRBV9 to TRBJ2-3; 11 nucleotides match TRBD2. Looked up from germline, CDR1 is SGDLS and CDR2 is YYNGEE. CDR3 size: 14 residues. The V gene end was trimmed by 3 bases and the J gene end by 14 bases; junction bases not matched to a gene: 11. DNA of the CDR3: TGTGCCAGCAGCGAGGCGCCTACTAGCGGGAGATGGTATTTT. Its protein is CASSEAPTSGRWYF.

This chain uses TRBV24-1 with TRBJ2-7, with 8 bases fitting TRBD1. Germline V lookup: CDR1 KGHDR, CDR2 SFDVKD. J gave up 6 bases and V 9 bases, and 9 bases lay outside the gene matches. The CDR3 totals 13 residues. CDR3 coding DNA: TGTGCCACCGGTACCGGGACAGGTCGCGAGCAGTACTTC. The encoded protein is CATGTGTGREQYF.

The rearrangement uses TRBV19 and TRBJ1-2, with D possibly TRBD1 on 5 matching bases. The CDR3 consists of 14 residues. V was trimmed by 7 bases and J by 5 bases, leaving 17 bases between them. Per germline, CDR1 LNHDA and CDR2 SQIVND (reference sequence). CDR3 region: CASTSGTAGYGYTF. The CDR3 DNA reads as TGTGCCAGTACCTCGGGGACCGCGGGGTATGGCTACACCTTC.

The V and J genes are TRBV10-1 and TRBJ1-5; D is perhaps TRBD1 (5 bases). The CDR3 sequence is 13 residues long. V lost 4 bases and J 4 bases, leaving 8 bases between the germline ends. Germline V gene lookup returns CDR1 WNHNN and CDR2 SYGVQD (reference sequence). The CDR3 region is CASSGQRNQPQHF. CDR3 coding DNA: TGCGCCAGCAGTGGACAGAGAAATCAGCCCCAGCATTTT.

This clone was found once. This chain uses TRBV14 with TRBJ2-7, with TRBD1 matching 7 bases. Trimming removed 4 bases from V and 7 bases from J; junction bases left unmatched: 10. This CDR3 is built from 14 residues. CDR1 is SGHDN, CDR2 FVKESK, per germline. DNA of the CDR3: TGTGCCAGCAGCCCCCGGACAGGCCCAGGAGAGCAGTACTTC. This sequence encodes CASSPRTGPGEQYF.

The genes are TRBV28 and TRBJ1-6; 8 bases align to TRBD1. V was pared by 8 bases and J by 2 bases, with 5 bases of the junction left unmatched. Germline V gives CDR1 MDHEN, CDR2 SYDVKM. This CDR3 region has 15 residues. The CDR3 sequence: CASRTGSTYNSPLHF. The CDR3 DNA reads as TGTGCCAGCCGGACAGGGAGCACCTATAATTCACCCCTCCACTTT.

The chain joins TRBV28 to TRBJ2-6; a weak D match, TRBD1 (5 bases). Germline V gene lookup returns CDR1 MDHEN and CDR2 SYDVKM. The CDR3 contains 15 residues. Trimming cost V 6 bases and J 2 bases, with 11 bases left between them. DNA of the CDR3: TGTGCCAGCAGCCTGGGGCAGGCTGGGGCCAACGTCCTGACTTTC. Its protein is CASSLGQAGANVLTF.

The V gene is TRBV4-1, the J gene TRBJ1-2, with unresolved D. Germline V gene lookup returns CDR1 MGHRA and CDR2 YSYEKL. The CDR3 length is 16 residues. V lost 1 base, J lost 0 bases, and 12 bases lay in between. This CDR3 is CASSQVSSGTNYGYTF. The CDR3 DNA reads as TGCGCCAGCAGCCAAGTTTCGTCAGGCACTAACTATGGCTACACCTTC.

The rearrangement links TRBV6-5 to TRBJ2-3, with D tentatively TRBD1 (6 bases). Germline values: CDR1 MNHEY, CDR2 SVGAGI. The CDR3 runs 15 residues. V lost 3 bases and J 3 bases, leaving 13 bases between the germline ends. The CDR3 sequence: CASSYVQGKTDTQYF. CDR3 nucleotide sequence: TGTGCCAGCAGTTATGTGCAGGGGAAGACAGATACGCAGTATTTT.

The chain carries TRBV5-4 and TRBJ2-6, with a weak D call TRBD2 (5 bases). Germline V gene sequence: CDR1 SGHNT, CDR2 YYREEE (reference sequence). The V gene lost 0 bases and the J gene lost 0 bases, with 7 bases spanning the gap. CDR3 length equals 16 residues. DNA of the CDR3: TGTGCCAGCAGCTTGGCCCGGGACTCTGGGGCCAACGTCCTGACTTTC. Its protein is CASSLARDSGANVLTF.

V is TRBV28 and J is TRBJ2-2, with D unclear. V lost 3 bases and J 1 base, leaving 6 bases between the germline ends. The CDR3 is 14 amino acids. Germline lookup yields CDR1 MDHEN and CDR2 SYDVKM. The DNA of the CDR3 is TGTGCCAGCAGTTTCTTTTTGAACACCGGGGAGCTGTTTTTT. This codes for CASSFFLNTGELFF.

The rearrangement links TRBV19 to TRBJ2-4, with TRBD1 matching 10 bases. The J segment lost 7 bases and the V segment lost 4 bases, leaving 4 bases of the junction unmatched. The CDR3 runs to 14 residues. Germline CDR1 and CDR2: LNHDA and SQIVND (reference sequence). The CDR3 nucleotides are TGTGCCAGTAGTAGGGACAGGGGTTTTAACATTCAGTACTTC. This translates into CASSRDRGFNIQYF.

In its sample, this clone was seen a few times. The rearrangement joins TRBV6-6 to TRBJ2-1, with TRBD2 matching 11 bases. Germline CDR1 MNHNY, CDR2 SVGAGI (reference sequence). The CDR3 consists of 18 residues. V lost 5 bases and J lost 4; bases outside the gene matches: 13. The CDR3 spells CASSPLAGGPIGYNEQFF. The CDR3 DNA follows: TGTGCCAGCAGTCCGCTAGCGGGAGGCCCGATTGGATACAATGAGCAGTTCTTC.

This clone was found a few times. This chain joins TRBV29-1 and TRBJ1-2, with TRBD1 identical over 8 bases. This CDR3 region has 12 residues. Germline V gene lookup returns CDR1 SQVTM and CDR2 ANQGSEA. Trimming removed 7 bases from V and 0 bases from J; junction bases left unmatched: 1. The CDR3 nucleotides read TGCAGCGGGGGACAGGCTAACTATGGCTACACCTTC. This codes for CSGGQANYGYTF.

The chain joins TRBV19 to TRBJ2-7; TRBD1 agrees at 7 bases. The CDR3 runs 14 residues. Trimming removed 5 bases from V and 12 bases from J; junction bases left unmatched: 16. Germline V CDR1 and CDR2: LNHDA, SQIVND (reference sequence). The DNA for the CDR3 is TGTGCCAGTAGTTCTGCCGGACAGGACGGAGTAGGGTACTTC. Encoded protein: CASSSAGQDGVGYF.

V is TRBV4-3 and J is TRBJ2-1, with 10 bases that match TRBD1. The CDR3 loop spans 16 amino acids. The V gene end was trimmed by 0 bases and the J gene end by 7 bases; junction bases not matched to a gene: 6. Germline V gene data show CDR1 as LGHNA and CDR2 as YSLEER. The CDR3 nucleotides are TGCGCCAGCAGCCAAGAATTGGGACAGGGGATGAATGAGCAGTTCTTC. It codes for CASSQELGQGMNEQFF.

CDR3 region: CASSAWDRNYGYTF. The CDR3, as DNA: TGCGCCAGCAGCGCTTGGGACAGGAACTATGGCTACACCTTC. The V call is TRBV5-1, the J call TRBJ1-2; TRBD1 aligns across 8 bases. Trimming at V came to 4 bases and at J to 2 bases, leaving 4 bases not matched to a gene. The CDR3 covers 14 residues. Germline loops: CDR1 SGHRS, CDR2 YFSETQ.

The V and J genes are TRBV7-2 and TRBJ2-1, with TRBD1 matching over 7 bases. Germline V lookup: CDR1 SGHTA, CDR2 FQGNSA. The V and J ends lost 1 base and 9 bases, in that order; junction bases with no gene match: 6. The CDR3 loop spans 14 amino acids. CDR3: CASSLVRGQGEQFF. CDR3 bases: TGTGCCAGCAGCTTAGTAAGGGGGCAAGGTGAGCAGTTCTTC.

The CDR3: CASSQTDRVNQPQHF. In nucleotides, the CDR3 is TGTGCCAGCAGCCAAACGGACAGGGTAAATCAGCCCCAGCATTTT. The chain couples TRBV4-2 to TRBJ1-5; the match to TRBD1 covers 8 bases. V was pared by 2 bases and J by 4 bases, with 4 bases of the junction left unmatched. The CDR3 loop spans 15 amino acids. The germline CDR1 and CDR2 sequences are LGHNA and YNFKEQ.

The V call is TRBV5-8, the J call TRBJ1-2, with D maybe TRBD1 (5 bases). Germline V gene sequence: CDR1 SGHTS, CDR2 YDEGEE. The germline V and J ends were trimmed by 2 bases and 1 base, with 12 bases remaining between them. The CDR3 totals 15 residues. The CDR3, as DNA: TGTGCCAGCAGCTTATCAGGGTCTCATAACTATGGCTACACCTTC. Translation gives CASSLSGSHNYGYTF.

The gene calls are TRBV14 and TRBJ1-3; 7 bases agree with TRBD1. The CDR3 covers 15 residues. Trimming cost V 4 bases and J 2 bases; bases outside gene matches: 5. Germline V gene data show CDR1 as SGHDN and CDR2 as FVKESK. The DNA of the CDR3 is TGTGCCAGCAGCCCGGACAGGTTGGCTGGAAACACCATATATTTT. This codes for CASSPDRLAGNTIYF. The whole variable domain, filled in from reference TRBV14 and TRBJ1-3, reads EAGVTQFPSHSVIEKGQTVTLRCDPISGHDNLYWYRRVMGKEIKFLLHFVKESKQDESGMPNNRFLAERTGGTYSTLKVQPAELEDSGVYFCASSPDRLAGNTIYFGEGSWLTVV.

The gene calls are TRBV10-3 and TRBJ1-3; D remains unclear. From germline, CDR1 is ENHRY and CDR2 SYGVKD. The CDR3 consists of 13 residues. With 8 bases removed from V and 0 bases from J, the gap between germline ends came to 8 bases. CDR3 DNA: TGTGCCATCGGTGGGAGCTCTGGAAACACCATATATTTT. Its protein product is CAIGGSSGNTIYF.

This rearrangement joins TRBV24-1 to TRBJ2-5, with 7 nucleotides matching TRBD1. Trimming at V came to 3 bases and at J to 2 bases, leaving 2 bases not matched to a gene. Germline CDR1 and CDR2: KGHDR and SFDVKD. CDR3 length equals 14 residues. The CDR3 loop reads CATSDQGQQETQYF. In DNA form, the CDR3 reads TGTGCCACCAGTGATCAGGGACAGCAAGAGACCCAGTACTTC.

Only a few counts were recorded for this clone. The CDR3 nucleotides read TGTGCCAGTAGTCCCCCGACAGGGACGGGTGAAAAACTGTTTTTT. This gives the protein CASSPPTGTGEKLFF. This chain joins TRBV19 and TRBJ1-4; 7 nucleotides agree with TRBD1. This CDR3 region has 15 residues. With 5 bases clipped from V and 7 bases from J, the junction kept 10 bases outside the gene matches. The V gene's germline CDR1 is LNHDA and CDR2 SQIVND (reference sequence).

The CDR3 sequence: CASSSQRVYSPLHF. CDR3 sequence (DNA): TGTGCCAGCAGCTCGCAACGGGTTTATTCACCCCTCCACTTT. The V gene is TRBV6-5, the J gene TRBJ1-6; D call uncertain. V dropped 6 bases and J dropped 8 bases, with 14 bases sitting between them. CDR3 length: 14 residues. CDR1 MNHEY and CDR2 SVGAGI come from the germline V gene.

The chain recombines TRBV5-1 with TRBJ1-2; 10 nucleotides match TRBD1. V shed 1 base and J 10 bases; nucleotides not matched to a gene: 7. The CDR3 extends over 14 amino acids. CDR1 SGHRS and CDR2 YFSETQ come from the germline V gene. CDR3 DNA: TGCGCCAGCAGCTTGAATGGACAGGGGGATCACTACACCTTC. Translation gives CASSLNGQGDHYTF.

V is TRBV6-5 and J is TRBJ2-7; 7 bases are a match to TRBD1. V lost 8 bases to trimming and J lost 0 bases; unmatched junction nucleotides: 4. This CDR3 has 13 amino acids. Germline-derived CDR1 and CDR2 are MNHEY and SVGAGI. The CDR3 coding sequence is TGTGCCAGCTCGACAGGGTACTCCTACGAGCAGTACTTC. It specifies CASSTGYSYEQYF.